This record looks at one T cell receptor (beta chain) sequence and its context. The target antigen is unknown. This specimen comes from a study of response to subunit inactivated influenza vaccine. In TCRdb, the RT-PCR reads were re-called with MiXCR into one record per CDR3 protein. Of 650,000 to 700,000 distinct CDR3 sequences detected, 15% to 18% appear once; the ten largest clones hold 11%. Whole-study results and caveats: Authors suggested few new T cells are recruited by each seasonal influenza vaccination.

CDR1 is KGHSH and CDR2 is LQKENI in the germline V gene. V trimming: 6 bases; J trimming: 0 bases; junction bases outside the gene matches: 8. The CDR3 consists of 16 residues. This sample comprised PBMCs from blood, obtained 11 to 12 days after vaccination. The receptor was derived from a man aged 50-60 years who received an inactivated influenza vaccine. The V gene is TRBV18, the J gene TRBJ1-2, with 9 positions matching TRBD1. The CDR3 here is CASSPRTGAANYGYTF. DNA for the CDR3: TGTGCCAGCTCCCCAAGGACAGGGGCGGCTAACTATGGCTACACCTTC. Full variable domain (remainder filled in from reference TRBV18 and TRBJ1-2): NAGVMQNPRHLVRRRGQEARLRCSPMKGHSHVYWYRQLPEEGLKFMVYLQKENIIDESGMPKERFSAEFPKEGPSILRIQQVVRGDSAAYFCASSPRTGAANYGYTFGSGTRLTVV.